This TCR beta chain was obtained from a study of shared clonotypes between healthy human individuals. On the study more broadly: Per-donor plates numbered three CD4 naive, three CD4 memory, two CD8 naive and one CD8 memory.

The CDR3 length is 13 residues. Germline values: CDR1 MNHNS, CDR2 SASEGT. V lost 6 bases, J lost 4 bases, and 5 bases stayed unmatched. Comment on this clone: Antigen specificity is unknown.

The method was immunoSEQ multiplex PCR; TCRdb's version includes in-frame clones alone and lacks a portion of them. This sample yields millions of clones, of which roughly nine tenths are seen a single time; around 0.14% belongs to the top ten. Partitioning of CD4+ cells yielded a CD45RA+ naive subset and a CD45RA-negative memory subset. Study-wide findings and caveats: Researchers sampled blood only, noting tissue repertoires likely differ.

Sample: naive CD4+ T cells sorted from blood. The subset: CD45RA+ positively selected. This receptor was taken from a man younger than 35 in good health. V is TRBV6-1 and J is TRBJ2-5; TRBD1 matches at 7 bases. CDR3 coding DNA: TGTGCCAGCAGCCAGACAGGGAGAGAGACCCAGTACTTC. As protein: CASSQTGRETQYF.